These 27 T cell receptor beta chains came from one sample sequenced in a study of T cell repertoires in aging, cancer and after chemotherapy. Rearranged V-D-J TRB sequences were amplified with a mixed TRB-A/B primer pool. MiXCR, run by TCRdb on the multiplex PCR reads, gives a single entry per CDR3 protein. The table has some 10,000 distinct CDR3 sequences, around 32% seen once. The template was genomic DNA from peripheral blood, not RNA. The material sequenced was blood. These receptors all come from a human donor in good health.

The rearrangement uses TRBV27 and TRBJ1-2, with 8 nucleotides matching TRBD1. CDR3 size: 17 residues. J gave up 0 bases and V 8 bases, and 14 bases lay outside the gene matches. Germline values: CDR1 MNHEY, CDR2 SMNVEV (reference sequence). As DNA, the CDR3 is TGTGCCAGCTATCCTTCAGGGGGCGCGGTGCCTAACTATGGCTACACCTTC. Protein sequence: CASYPSGGAVPNYGYTF.

Only a few counts were recorded for this clonotype. V and J are TRBV12-3 or TRBV12-4 and TRBJ2-1; possibly TRBD1 for D (6 bases). The CDR3 loop spans 15 amino acids. The V end lost 5 bases, the J end lost 7 bases, and 18 bases lay between the germline ends. CDR3 bases: TGTGCCAGCAGTCCGCCCATGGGGGCGGCGAATGAGCAGTTCTTC. It specifies CASSPPMGAANEQFF.

J is TRBJ1-2 and V is TRBV11-3, with D unclear. V shed 6 bases and J shed 5 bases, with 16 bases lying between them. The CDR3 consists of 14 residues. Germline lookup yields CDR1 SGHNT and CDR2 YENEEA. The CDR3 spells CASSSGSRLYGYTF. CDR3 in DNA: TGTGCCAGCAGTTCGGGATCAAGGTTATATGGCTACACCTTC. Looking up the rest from reference TRBV11-3 and TRBJ1-2 gives the full variable domain: EAGVVQSPRYKIIEKKQPVAFWCNPISGHNTLYWYLQNLGQGPELLIRYENEEAVDDSQLPKDRFSAERLKGVDSTLKIQPAELGDSAVYLCASSSGSRLYGYTFGSGTRLTVV.

By frequency in the sample, this clonotype is medium-sized. This sequence joins TRBV29-1 and TRBJ2-3; D is unclear. Germline V gene data show CDR1 as SQVTM and CDR2 as ANQGSEA. V was shortened by 5 bases and J by 1 base, with 7 bases between the two germline ends. The CDR3 contains 12 residues. The CDR3 sequence is CSVMDGTDTQYF. The CDR3 DNA follows: TGCAGCGTTATGGACGGCACAGATACGCAGTATTTT.

The chain uses TRBV19 and TRBJ2-7; TRBD2 matches at 8 bases. Losses at the gene ends were 1 base for V and 1 base for J; bases not matched to a gene: 3. Germline V gene sequence: CDR1 LNHDA, CDR2 SQIVND (reference sequence). This CDR3 contains 15 residues. CDR3 bases: TGTGCCAGTAGTATAGGGGCTAGCGGGTCCTACGAGCAGTACTTC. As protein: CASSIGASGSYEQYF.

This clonotype showed up just a few times. This chain links TRBV27 with TRBJ2-7, with D possibly being TRBD2 (6 bases). The CDR3 has 14 amino acids. Trimming shortened V by 1 base and J by 4 bases, and 11 bases separated the two germline ends. In germline, CDR1 is MNHEY, CDR2 SMNVEV (reference sequence). The CDR3 loop reads CASSLWAGRYEQYF. The CDR3 DNA sequence: TGTGCCAGCAGTTTATGGGCAGGGAGGTACGAGCAGTACTTC.

The table lists this clonotype with a count of one. The chain combines TRBV12-3 or TRBV12-4 with TRBJ1-1; D is uncertain. This CDR3 comprises 12 residues. The V gene lost 7 bases and the J gene lost 2 bases, with 8 bases spanning the gap. The CDR3 DNA reads TGTGCCAGCAAGGCAGCCAACACTGAAGCTTTCTTT. As protein: CASKAANTEAFF.

On this clonotype itself: The germline gene is not matched at one end of the junction; a read error may be the cause. The chain has TRBV5-3 and TRBJ2-5; TRBD2 matches at 12 bases. TRBV5-3 is classed as an ORF, of uncertain function. The CDR3 covers 15 residues. The CDR3 coding sequence is TGCGCCAGCAGCTTGTCTAGCGGGAGGGAAGAGACCCAGTACTTC. Its protein is CASSLSSGREETQYF.

This clonotype was detected only a few times. The V gene is TRBV6-1, the J gene TRBJ2-1; D may correspond to TRBD1 or TRBD2 (5 bases each). There are 15 residues in the CDR3. CDR1 is MNHNS, CDR2 SASEGT, per germline. V lost 3 bases, J lost 0 bases, and 9 bases lay in between. CDR3 region: CASSEGVFSYNEQFF. For the CDR3, the DNA is TGTGCCAGCAGTGAGGGGGTGTTCTCCTACAATGAGCAGTTCTTC.

The chain links TRBV5-4 to TRBJ1-2; TRBD1 aligns across 7 bases. The germline gives CDR1 SGHNT, CDR2 YYREEE (reference sequence). After removal of 4 bases from V and 8 bases from J, the junction contained 11 bases not matched to a gene. CDR3 length: 14 amino acids. CDR3 in amino acids: CASSLTGSGVGYTF. CDR3 DNA: TGTGCCAGCAGCCTGACAGGGTCCGGGGTAGGCTACACCTTC.

By share of the sample, this clonotype is medium-sized. The chain uses TRBV19 and TRBJ2-1; 9 nucleotides line up with TRBD2. This CDR3 region has 15 residues. Per germline, CDR1 LNHDA and CDR2 SQIVND (reference sequence). The V gene end was trimmed by 7 bases and the J gene end by 3 bases; junction bases not matched to a gene: 7. CDR3 amino acids: CASTYSGSGYNEQFF. CDR3 DNA: TGTGCCAGTACTTATAGCGGGAGTGGCTACAATGAGCAGTTCTTC.

Only a few counts were recorded for this clonotype. The chain joins TRBV5-5 to TRBJ1-5; D is possibly TRBD1 (6 bases). The germline V gene has CDR1 SGHKS and CDR2 YYEKEE (reference sequence). CDR3 length: 14 residues. Between the trimmed V and J ends, which lost 4 bases and 7 bases, there was a span of 15 bases. CDR3 sequence: CASSNRVGGQPQHF. The CDR3 DNA is TGTGCCAGCAGCAACAGGGTAGGTGGGCAGCCCCAGCATTTT.

The table lists this clonotype with a count of one. J is TRBJ2-7 and V is TRBV4-1; D remains ambiguous. The germline CDR1 and CDR2 sequences are MGHRA and YSYEKL. The CDR3 has 15 residues. Trimming removed 1 base at V and 0 bases at J, with 10 bases between. CDR3 protein: CASSQVFGSSYEQYF. CDR3 sequence (DNA): TGCGCCAGCAGCCAAGTCTTTGGATCCTCCTACGAGCAGTACTTC.

V and J are TRBV27 and TRBJ1-2, with TRBD1 identical over 7 bases. There are 15 residues in the CDR3. The V gene end was trimmed by 3 bases and the J gene end by 4 bases; junction bases not matched to a gene: 8. Germline CDR1 reads MNHEY; CDR2 reads SMNVEV (reference sequence). CDR3 sequence (DNA): TGTGCCAGCAGTTTCTCGGGACAGCCTGTCTATGGCTACACCTTC. This codes for CASSFSGQPVYGYTF.

This clonotype is medium-sized within its sample. The rearrangement uses TRBV11-3 and TRBJ2-2; D possibly matches TRBD1 or TRBD2 (5 bases each). Per the germline V gene, CDR1 is SGHNT and CDR2 is YENEEA. The CDR3 covers 14 residues. V lost 4 bases and J lost 9, with 15 bases in between. The chain's CDR3 is CASSWGSPSWELFF. In DNA, the CDR3 is TGTGCCAGCAGCTGGGGGAGCCCGTCCTGGGAGCTGTTTTTT.

This clonotype was recorded a few times. The chain combines TRBV19 with TRBJ2-7; TRBD1 matches 7 bases. The CDR3 has 15 residues. CDR1 LNHDA and CDR2 SQIVND come from the germline V gene (reference sequence). Trimming took 6 bases from V and 3 from J; bases not matched to a gene: 11. The CDR3 bases are TGTGCCAGTAGCCCCTATGGACAGGTATACTACGAGCAGTACTTC. It encodes CASSPYGQVYYEQYF.

The chain uses TRBV4-3 and TRBJ2-3, with 7 nucleotides matching TRBD2. The CDR3 consists of 17 residues. The germline gives CDR1 LGHNA, CDR2 YSLEER. Trimming took 0 bases from V and 0 from J; bases not matched to a gene: 6. The CDR3 is CASSQEWLAASTDTQYF. DNA for the CDR3: TGCGCCAGCAGCCAAGAATGGCTAGCGGCTAGCACAGATACGCAGTATTTT.

Judged by abundance, this clonotype is medium-sized. The gene calls are TRBV6-5 and TRBJ2-2; tentative D call: TRBD1 (5 bases). Germline assignment: CDR1 MNHEY and CDR2 SVGAGI. The ends were cut back, 7 bases at V and 5 bases at J, with 8 bases in the middle. The CDR3 length is 12 residues. CDR3 protein: CASTGKTGELFF. CDR3 sequence (DNA): TGTGCCAGCACAGGGAAAACCGGGGAGCTGTTTTTT.

Comments on this clonotype: One junction end does not reproduce the germline sequence, and a read error may be involved. The rearrangement links TRBV4-3 to TRBJ2-7; D might be TRBD2 (5 bases). The germline V gene has CDR1 LGHNA and CDR2 YSLEER. The CDR3 sequence is 16 residues long. The chain's CDR3 is CASSQDLALARDEQYF. The CDR3, as DNA: TGTGCCAGCAGCCAAGATTTGGCGTTAGCGAGGGACGAGCAGTACTTC.

The rearrangement links TRBV10-3 to TRBJ1-3; 7 nucleotides align to TRBD1. This CDR3 is 16 amino acids long. From germline, CDR1 is ENHRY and CDR2 SYGVKD. J gave up 4 bases and V 2 bases, and 8 bases lay outside the gene matches. In DNA form, the CDR3 reads TGTGCCATCAGTGAGAGGGCCAGACAGGGCGGAAACACCATATATTTT. Translating gives CAISERARQGGNTIYF.

This clonotype has a handful of counts. This sequence joins TRBV19 and TRBJ1-5, with TRBD1 as a possible D gene (5 bases). This CDR3 contains 14 residues. Trimming took off 4 bases at V and 3 bases at J, with 10 bases between the two ends. In germline, CDR1 is LNHDA, CDR2 SQIVND (reference sequence). The DNA of the CDR3 is TGTGCCAGTAGTAAGGACATATACAATCAGCCCCAGCATTTT. Protein: CASSKDIYNQPQHF.

With respect to this clonotype: Since a much larger clone is just one base distant, this may be a read error. The chain carries TRBV30 and TRBJ1-4, with unresolved D. The germline V gene encodes CDR1 GTSNPN and CDR2 SVGIG (reference sequence). The CDR3 spans 16 residues. CDR3: CAWSVQFGRTNKKLFF. The CDR3 nucleotides are TGTGCCTGGAGTGTACAGTTCGGGAGGACTAATAAAAAACTGTTTTTT.

By sample share, this clonotype is medium-sized. The genes are TRBV29-1 and TRBJ2-7, with 8 bases fitting TRBD1. The CDR3 runs to 14 residues. Unmatched junction bases numbered 8, after V lost 4 bases and J lost 3 bases. Germline loops: CDR1 SQVTM, CDR2 ANQGSEA. CDR3 amino acids: CSVVVFDRGYEQYF. The CDR3 DNA reads TGCAGCGTTGTCGTCTTCGACAGGGGCTACGAGCAGTACTTC.

The V call is TRBV7-6, the J call TRBJ1-3; TRBD1 agrees at 7 bases. Germline V gives CDR1 SGHVS, CDR2 FNYEAQ. The V gene end was trimmed by 1 base and the J gene end by 1 base; junction bases not matched to a gene: 4. This CDR3 is built from 16 residues. The CDR3 sequence: CASSLGGQLSGNTIYF. CDR3 bases: TGTGCCAGCAGCTTAGGGGGACAGCTTTCTGGAAACACCATATATTTT.

This clonotype was picked up a small number of times. This rearrangement joins TRBV12-3 or TRBV12-4 to TRBJ1-5; 8 nucleotides align to TRBD1. The CDR3 runs 15 residues. The J segment lost 2 bases and the V segment lost 4 bases, leaving 4 bases of the junction unmatched. CDR3 loop: CASSSADRGNQPQHF. The CDR3 region has the DNA TGTGCCAGCAGTTCAGCGGACAGGGGCAATCAGCCCCAGCATTTT.

The rearrangement links TRBV20-1 to TRBJ2-1, with TRBD2 matching over 7 bases. The germline V gene has CDR1 DFQATT and CDR2 SNEGSKA (reference sequence). J gave up 4 bases and V 2 bases, and 8 bases lay outside the gene matches. The CDR3 runs 15 residues. The CDR3 reads CSARSPGLRYNEQFF. Written as DNA, the CDR3 is TGCAGTGCTAGATCTCCGGGACTACGATACAATGAGCAGTTCTTC.

This chain links TRBV6-1 with TRBJ2-7; TRBD1 agrees at 11 bases. V lost 8 bases and J lost 1; bases outside the gene matches: 4. Germline loops: CDR1 MNHNS, CDR2 SASEGT. The CDR3 covers 14 residues. In nucleotides, the CDR3 is TGTGCCAGCCACGGACAGGGGGCGTCCTACGAGCAGTACTTC. Its translation: CASHGQGASYEQYF.